This entry describes one T cell receptor (beta chain). Its antigen is undetermined. CDR3 length equals 12 residues. V dropped 5 bases and J dropped 9 bases, with 13 bases sitting between them. CDR1 and CDR2 from the germline V gene are LNHDA and SQIVND (reference sequence). These data are taken from a study of blood T cells in healthy people across ages. The study's findings and limits: Estimates drawn from one million T cells were deemed to understate diversity. A greater number of naive CD4+ cells and higher diversity distinguished long-lived donors from aged donors.

A J-beta primer mix and a sample-barcoded 5' primer were used in a second PCR of about 7 to 12 cycles. All cDNA molecules were each tagged by a template-switch adaptor with 12 random nucleotides. TCRdb re-called the 5' RACE reads through MiXCR, storing one row per CDR3 protein. This sample has about 800,000 distinct CDR3 sequences, with more than 20% found just once. These data also formed part of another study, on T cells of mothers and their children. That investigation notes: Overlap in related mother-child pairs always slightly exceeded unrelated pairs, never significantly.

Sequencing was carried out using blood. The chain combines TRBV19 with TRBJ1-2, with D unresolved. The origin of this receptor is a boy between 10 and 17 years old in good health. The CDR3 DNA is TGTGCCAGTAGTCATGGCCCGCAACGCTACACCTTC. It yields the protein CASSHGPQRYTF. The full variable domain, with the rest looked up from reference TRBV19 and TRBJ1-2, is DGGITQSPKYLFRKEGQNVTLSCEQNLNHDAMYWYRQDPGQGLRLIYYSQIVNDFQKGDIAEGYSVSREKKESFPLTVTSAQKNPTAFYLCASSHGPQRYTFGSGTRLTVV.